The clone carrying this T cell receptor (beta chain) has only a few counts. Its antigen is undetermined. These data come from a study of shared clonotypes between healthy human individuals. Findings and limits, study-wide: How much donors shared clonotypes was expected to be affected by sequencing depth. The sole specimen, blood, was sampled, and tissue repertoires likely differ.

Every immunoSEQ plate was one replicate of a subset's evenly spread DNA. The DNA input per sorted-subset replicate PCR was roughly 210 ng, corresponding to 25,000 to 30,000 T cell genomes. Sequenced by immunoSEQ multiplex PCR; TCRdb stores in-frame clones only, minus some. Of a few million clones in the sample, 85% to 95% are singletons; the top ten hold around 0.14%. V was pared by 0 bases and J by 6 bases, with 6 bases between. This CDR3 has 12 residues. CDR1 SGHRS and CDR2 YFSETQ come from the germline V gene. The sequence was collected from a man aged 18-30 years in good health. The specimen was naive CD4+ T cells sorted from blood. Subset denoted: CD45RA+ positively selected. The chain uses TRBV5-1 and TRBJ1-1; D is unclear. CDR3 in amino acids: CASSLGSPEAFF. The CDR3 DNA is TGCGCCAGCAGCTTGGGAAGTCCTGAAGCTTTCTTT.